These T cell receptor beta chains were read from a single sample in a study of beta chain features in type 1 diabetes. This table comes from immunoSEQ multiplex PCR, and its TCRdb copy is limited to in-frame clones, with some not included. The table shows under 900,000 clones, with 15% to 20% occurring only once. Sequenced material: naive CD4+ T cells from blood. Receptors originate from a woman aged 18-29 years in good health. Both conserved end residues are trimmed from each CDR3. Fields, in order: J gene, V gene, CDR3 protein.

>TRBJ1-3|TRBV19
ASSPPNSGNTIY
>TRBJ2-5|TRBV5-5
ASSLHNGPRKTQY
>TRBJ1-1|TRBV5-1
ASSRDRANTEAF
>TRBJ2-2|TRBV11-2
ASSTEPYTGELF
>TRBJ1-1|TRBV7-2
ASSLGAPGLTNTEAF
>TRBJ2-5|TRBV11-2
ASSPGQGRKFKETQY
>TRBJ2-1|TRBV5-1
ASSLMSGAYNEQF
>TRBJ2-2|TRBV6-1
ASVNTGELF
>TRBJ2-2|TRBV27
ASRSLPLGGGGTGELF
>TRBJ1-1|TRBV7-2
ASSLVRNTEAF
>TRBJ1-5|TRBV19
ASKGTGSQPQH
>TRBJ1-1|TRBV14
ASSQLDPMVGNTEAF
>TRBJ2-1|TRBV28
ASSFARSSGQYNEQF
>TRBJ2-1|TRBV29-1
SVDGRRWMSSYNEQF
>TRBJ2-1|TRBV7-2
ASSLSGRTNNEQF
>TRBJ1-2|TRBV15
ATSRDAGANPYGYT
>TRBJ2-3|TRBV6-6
ASRKRGGAETDTQY
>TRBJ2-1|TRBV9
ASSVGGLKREQF
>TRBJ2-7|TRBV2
ASSMEAGGYEQY
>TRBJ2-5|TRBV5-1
ASSLFSGNKETQY
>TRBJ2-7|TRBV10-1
ANIYRAPLEEQY
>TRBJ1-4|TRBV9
ASSAAQGLLNEKLF
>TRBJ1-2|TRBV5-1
ASSYDRAARYGYT
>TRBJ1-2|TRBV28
ASSLGQVPGYT
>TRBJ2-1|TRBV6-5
ASSYPASGHYNEQF
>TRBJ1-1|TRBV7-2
ASSPRTGSF
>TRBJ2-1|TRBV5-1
ASSRTELHNEQF
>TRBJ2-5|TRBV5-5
ASSFFTGTQETQY
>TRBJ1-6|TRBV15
ATSLSSYNSPLH
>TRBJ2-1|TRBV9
ASSVGRGSSYNEQF
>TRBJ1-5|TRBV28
ASSADSKNQPQH
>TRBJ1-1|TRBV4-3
ASSPSGFPNTEAF
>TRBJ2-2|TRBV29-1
SSRDWNTGELF